The rows below give T cell receptor beta chains drawn from one sample of a study of blood T cells in healthy people across ages. One entry per CDR3 protein results from TCRdb running MiXCR on the 5' RACE reads. The profile shows fewer than 700,000 distinct CDR3 sequences, approximately 40% of them singletons. Material for sequencing was blood. The receptors were sampled from a man of 80 years or more in good health. Each CDR3 is given with its conserved first and last residue. The order of the fields is V gene, CDR3 protein.

v_call: TRBV4-1; cdr3_aa: CASSQAPGSSANPSYEQYF
v_call: TRBV15; cdr3_aa: CATSRASGTYNEQFF
v_call: TRBV4-2; cdr3_aa: CASSQGLGESYGYTF
v_call: TRBV18; cdr3_aa: CASSPFGTGAGETQYF
v_call: TRBV7-2; cdr3_aa: CASSQSSAGANVLTF
v_call: TRBV7-2; cdr3_aa: CASSKGQSNQPQHF
v_call: TRBV27; cdr3_aa: CASFPREPTDTQYF
v_call: TRBV14; cdr3_aa: CASSRLAGVSSYNEQFF
v_call: TRBV11-3; cdr3_aa: CASSPGLTSSYEQYF
v_call: TRBV4-1; cdr3_aa: CASSDPGTGDYGYTF
v_call: TRBV7-2; cdr3_aa: CASSPSWGGAFF
v_call: TRBV20-1; cdr3_aa: CSAREGGAATQETQYF
v_call: TRBV6-2/TRBV6-3; cdr3_aa: CASSFQETSRRNTDTQYF
v_call: TRBV29-1; cdr3_aa: CSVPVGGGGGYTF
v_call: TRBV7-2; cdr3_aa: CASSPNAGSYEQFF
v_call: TRBV20-1; cdr3_aa: CSASVSGDYNSPLHF
v_call: TRBV6-5; cdr3_aa: CASTEGQGNTEAFF
v_call: TRBV27; cdr3_aa: CASSLIEPQGAGEQYF
v_call: TRBV7-8; cdr3_aa: CASSPGLAGVSDTQYF
v_call: TRBV19; cdr3_aa: CASSSGTSELYNEQFF
v_call: TRBV7-2; cdr3_aa: CASSLSWGLSSYEQYF
v_call: TRBV6-1; cdr3_aa: CASSDSQGSPYNEQFF